The 21 T cell receptor beta chains below all came from one sample that was sequenced in a study of T cell responses to AZD1222 COVID-19 vaccine. Assay used: immunoSEQ multiplex PCR; TCRdb lists only in-frame clones, some missing. The sample carries some 110,000 clones, about 88% recorded once. Sequenced material: peripheral blood, taken 28 days after the second AZD1222 dose. The receptor set was obtained from an adult who received the AZD1222 COVID-19 vaccine.

The V gene is TRBV7-8, the J gene TRBJ2-7, with D tentatively TRBD2 (6 bases). The CDR3 is made up of 15 amino acids. V was trimmed by 1 base and J by 4 bases, leaving 14 bases between them. Germline assignment: CDR1 SGHVS and CDR2 FQNEAQ. CDR3 loop: CASSLGQRAVYEQYF. The DNA of the CDR3 is TGTGCCAGCAGCTTAGGCCAGCGGGCGGTTTACGAGCAGTACTTC.

The chain has TRBV30 and TRBJ2-2; maybe TRBD2 (5 bases). The length of the CDR3 is 15 residues. CDR1 and CDR2 (germline): GTSNPN, SVGIG (reference sequence). Trimming stripped 5 bases from V and 4 bases from J, with 17 bases between. The CDR3: CAWGGGQLGTGELFF. Written as DNA, the CDR3 is TGTGCCTGGGGAGGCGGGCAGCTAGGCACCGGGGAGCTGTTTTTT.

This sequence joins TRBV4-1 and TRBJ1-5; 11 positions match TRBD1. CDR3 length: 15 residues. CDR1 MGHRA and CDR2 YSYEKL come from the germline V gene. Trimming at V came to 5 bases and at J to 6 bases, leaving 6 bases not matched to a gene. This CDR3 reads CASSEGQGVFQPQHF. The CDR3 DNA sequence: TGCGCCAGCAGCGAGGGACAGGGGGTTTTTCAGCCCCAGCATTTT.

The V call is TRBV7-3, the J call TRBJ2-5; 7 nucleotides align to TRBD1. This CDR3 is built from 13 residues. Unmatched junction bases numbered 6, after V lost 5 bases and J lost 6 bases. In germline, CDR1 is SGHTA, CDR2 FQGTGA. The CDR3 loop reads CASSERQGQTQYF. The CDR3 nucleotides are TGTGCCAGCAGCGAAAGACAGGGCCAGACCCAGTACTTC. Variable domain in full (rest from reference TRBV7-3 and TRBJ2-5): GAGVSQTPSNKVTEKGKYVELRCDPISGHTALYWYRQSLGQGPEFLIYFQGTGAADDSGLPNDRFFAVRPEGSVSTLKIQRTERGDSAVYLCASSERQGQTQYFGPGTRLLVL.

The gene calls are TRBV6-6 and TRBJ1-5; the D gene is possibly TRBD1 (6 bases). The CDR3 totals 16 residues. V gave up 0 bases and J gave up 2 bases, with 11 bases separating them. Germline-derived CDR1 and CDR2 are MNHNY and SVGAGI (reference sequence). The CDR3 reads CASSYSPAGGNQPQHF. The CDR3 DNA reads TGTGCCAGCAGTTACTCTCCGGCAGGGGGCAATCAGCCCCAGCATTTT.

This sequence joins TRBV12-3 or TRBV12-4 and TRBJ1-2; D may be TRBD1 (5 bases). The CDR3 length is 11 residues. V was cut by 7 bases and J by 5 bases, with 8 bases left in between. The CDR3 DNA follows: TGTGCCAGCATGGGGCGTTATGGCTACACCTTC. It is translated as CASMGRYGYTF.

V usage is TRBV7-2 and J usage is TRBJ2-5; D possibly corresponds to TRBD2 (6 bases). The CDR3 contains 15 residues. CDR1 is SGHTA and CDR2 is FQGNSA in the germline V gene. The V end was cut by 4 bases, the J end by 0 bases, with 12 bases between. CDR3 protein: CASSYIRDYQETQYF. In DNA form, the CDR3 reads TGTGCCAGCAGCTATATCCGGGACTACCAAGAGACCCAGTACTTC.

V gene TRBV6-2 or TRBV6-3 combines with J gene TRBJ1-5, with a tentative D call TRBD1 (5 bases). The CDR3 is made up of 15 amino acids. Between the trimmed V and J ends, which lost 5 bases and 10 bases, there was a span of 21 bases. Germline assignment: CDR1 MNHEY and CDR2 SVGEGT. The CDR3 protein is CASSLSGGEVVPQHF. Here the CDR3 DNA reads TGTGCCAGCAGTCTTTCCGGAGGGGAAGTAGTACCCCAGCATTTT.

The chain links TRBV7-9 to TRBJ2-3; 7 nucleotides agree with TRBD2. The CDR3 totals 15 residues. The V gene's germline CDR1 is SEHNR and CDR2 FQNEAQ (reference sequence). J was trimmed by 2 bases and V by 4 bases; bases with no gene match: 6. CDR3 nucleotides: TGTGCCAGCAGCTCACGCGGGGGTCCCACAGATACGCAGTATTTT. Amino acid sequence: CASSSRGGPTDTQYF.

The gene calls are TRBV7-2 and TRBJ1-4; no firm D call. The length of the CDR3 is 14 residues. Trimming left V 8 bases short and J 4 bases short, with 14 bases between. The germline V gene has CDR1 SGHTA and CDR2 FQGNSA. The DNA for the CDR3 is TGTGCCAGCCGCCGCAGTGAGATTAATGAAAAACTGTTTTTT. Amino acid sequence: CASRRSEINEKLFF.

This clone occurred a few times. The gene calls are TRBV6-6 and TRBJ2-2; 7 bases map to TRBD1. This CDR3 comprises 17 residues. V dropped 5 bases and J dropped 0; count of bases not matched to a gene: 9. CDR1 and CDR2 (germline): MNHNY, SVGAGI (reference sequence). The CDR3 DNA sequence: TGTGCCAGCAGTCCTCATTCCGGGACAGCGAACACCGGGGAGCTGTTTTTT. Protein sequence: CASSPHSGTANTGELFF.

The chain carries TRBV7-3 and TRBJ1-2, with unresolved D. The germline gives CDR1 SGHTA, CDR2 FQGTGA. The CDR3 length is 13 residues. The V end lost 5 bases, the J end lost 2 bases, and 9 bases lay between the germline ends. The DNA for the CDR3 is TGTGCCAGCAGCCCGGGTTCAAACTATGGCTACACCTTC. Its protein is CASSPGSNYGYTF. The full variable domain, rest sourced from reference TRBV7-3 and TRBJ1-2, is GAGVSQTPSNKVTEKGKYVELRCDPISGHTALYWYRQSLGQGPEFLIYFQGTGAADDSGLPNDRFFAVRPEGSVSTLKIQRTERGDSAVYLCASSPGSNYGYTFGSGTRLTVV.

The CDR3 nucleotides are TGTGCCAGCGGTGGGGGTTTGAGGAACACTGAAGCTTTCTTT. This codes for CASGGGLRNTEAFF. This chain links TRBV28 with TRBJ1-1; tentatively, D is TRBD1 (5 bases). This CDR3 is built from 14 residues. The V gene's germline CDR1 is MDHEN and CDR2 SYDVKM. Trimming took off 8 bases at V and 1 base at J, with 14 bases between the two ends.

The V call is TRBV14, the J call TRBJ2-1; D uncertain. CDR1 SGHDN and CDR2 FVKESK come from the germline V gene. The CDR3 has 17 residues. Between the trimmed V and J ends, which lost 1 base and 4 bases, there was a span of 17 bases. In DNA form, the CDR3 reads TGTGCCAGCAGCCAAGGGGCTCTAGTCCTCCTTTACAATGAGCAGTTCTTC. Amino acid sequence: CASSQGALVLLYNEQFF.

The rearrangement links TRBV9 to TRBJ2-3; 16 nucleotides align to TRBD2. Germline V gene sequence: CDR1 SGDLS, CDR2 YYNGEE. CDR3 length: 16 amino acids. V was clipped by 5 bases and J by 5 bases; unmatched bases: 5. The CDR3 spells CASSGTSGRAVDTQYF. The CDR3 nucleotides are TGTGCCAGCAGTGGGACTAGCGGGAGGGCGGTAGATACGCAGTATTTT.

The chain uses TRBV4-1 and TRBJ1-1; D remains unclear. V was pared by 0 bases and J by 1 base, with 15 bases between. This CDR3 region has 17 residues. Per germline, CDR1 MGHRA and CDR2 YSYEKL. As DNA, the CDR3 is TGCGCCAGCAGCCAAGAGGTACGGGCAGGCCCGAACACTGAAGCTTTCTTT. Residues: CASSQEVRAGPNTEAFF.

This clone was recorded once. The chain employs TRBV27 and TRBJ1-1; D is undetermined. Germline-derived CDR1 and CDR2 are MNHEY and SMNVEV (reference sequence). Trimming left V 5 bases short and J 1 base short, with 11 bases between. The CDR3 spans 14 residues. In nucleotides, the CDR3 is TGTGCCAGCAGTCTTCTCCGGTGGAACACTGAAGCTTTCTTT. Protein: CASSLLRWNTEAFF.

Note on this clone: At one of its ends the junction is not consistent with the germline gene, which may arise from a read error. V is TRBV4-1 and J is TRBJ1-1; TRBD1 agrees at 8 bases. Germline-derived CDR1 and CDR2 are MGHRA and YSYEKL. The length of the CDR3 is 15 residues. In DNA, the CDR3 is TGCGCCAGCAGCCCGATCACAGGGGGGAACGCTGAAGCTTTCTTT. Translation: CASSPITGGNAEAFF.

The gene calls are TRBV6-2 or TRBV6-3 and TRBJ2-1; no reliable D call. Trimming shortened V by 2 bases and J by 0 bases, and 8 bases separated the two germline ends. Per germline, CDR1 MNHEY and CDR2 SVGEGT. The CDR3 extends over 15 amino acids. CDR3 protein: CASSYELSSYNEQFF. The CDR3 DNA reads TGTGCCAGCAGTTACGAACTTAGCTCCTACAATGAGCAGTTCTTC.

Only a few counts were recorded for this clone. The rearrangement joins TRBV6-1 to TRBJ1-1; 9 nucleotides agree with TRBD1. The CDR3 spans 15 residues. Germline values: CDR1 MNHNS, CDR2 SASEGT. Trimming at V came to 3 bases and at J to 5 bases, leaving 7 bases not matched to a gene. The chain's CDR3 is CASSDGTGTGTEAFF. The CDR3 nucleotides are TGTGCCAGCAGTGACGGGACAGGGACGGGAACTGAAGCTTTCTTT.

The V gene is TRBV7-3, the J gene TRBJ2-5; D is tentatively TRBD1 or TRBD2 (6 bases each). The CDR3 is 12 amino acids. Trimming took off 8 bases at V and 6 bases at J, with 13 bases between the two ends. CDR1 and CDR2 from the germline V gene are SGHTA and FQGTGA. CDR3 loop: CASAGGSKTQYF. The DNA of the CDR3 is TGTGCCAGCGCCGGGGGCTCTAAGACCCAGTACTTC.